This TCR beta chain was profiled in a study of blood T cell repertoires in COVID-19. Turning to the study itself: Collection of acute and convalescent COVID-19 samples took place in the United States, Italy and Spain.

This CDR3 has 13 residues. With V trimmed by 3 bases and J by 4 bases, 3 bases remained unmatched. Germline V CDR1 and CDR2: KGHSH, LQKENI. Per the original methods: Estimated nucleated cell counts came from reference gene primer amplification. Using immunoSEQ multiplex PCR, the repertoire was profiled, and TCRdb retains in-frame clones only, with some absent. V, J and clone size derive from that table, while D and trimming were established from the DNA sequence. This sample has about 280,000 clones, with about 82% found just once. Sequences were obtained from peripheral blood. The clonotype originates from a middle-aged man with active or convalescent COVID-19. The gene calls are TRBV18 and TRBJ2-7; 7 positions match TRBD2. CDR3 coding DNA: TGTGCCAGCTCACCTTCTAGCGGTTACGAGCAGTACTTC. Protein: CASSPSSGYEQYF.